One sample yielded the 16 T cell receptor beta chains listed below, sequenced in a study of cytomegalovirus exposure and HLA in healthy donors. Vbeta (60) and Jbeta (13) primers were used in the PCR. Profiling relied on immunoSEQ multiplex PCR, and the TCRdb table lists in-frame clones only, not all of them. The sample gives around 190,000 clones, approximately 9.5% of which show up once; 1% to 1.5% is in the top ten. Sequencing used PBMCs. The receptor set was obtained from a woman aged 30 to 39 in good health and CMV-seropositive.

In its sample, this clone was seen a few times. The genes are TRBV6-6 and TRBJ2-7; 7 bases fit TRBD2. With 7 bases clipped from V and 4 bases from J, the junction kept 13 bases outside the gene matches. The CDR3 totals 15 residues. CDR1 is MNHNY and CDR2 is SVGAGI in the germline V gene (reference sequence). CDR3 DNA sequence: TGTGCCAGCAACGCCGGGGGGAGCTTCAAATACGAGCAGTACTTC. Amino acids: CASNAGGSFKYEQYF.

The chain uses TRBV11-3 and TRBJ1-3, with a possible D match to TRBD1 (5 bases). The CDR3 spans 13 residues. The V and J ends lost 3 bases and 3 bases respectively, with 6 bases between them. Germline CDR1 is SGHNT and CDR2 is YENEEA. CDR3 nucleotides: TGTGCCAGCAGCTTGGGACTTGGAAACACCATATATTTT. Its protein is CASSLGLGNTIYF.

The CDR3 sequence is CASSNHPLAGAYEQYF. In nucleotides, the CDR3 is TGTGCCAGCAGCAACCATCCCTTAGCGGGGGCCTACGAGCAGTACTTC. The V gene is TRBV7-8, the J gene TRBJ2-7, with 9 bases aligning to TRBD2. CDR3 size: 16 residues. Germline CDR1 SGHVS, CDR2 FQNEAQ. V was pared by 5 bases and J by 2 bases, with 10 bases of the junction left unmatched.

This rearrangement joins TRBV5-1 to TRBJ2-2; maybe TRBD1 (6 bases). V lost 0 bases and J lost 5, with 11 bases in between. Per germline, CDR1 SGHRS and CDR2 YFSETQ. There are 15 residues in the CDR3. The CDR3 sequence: CASSLGTGWTGELFF. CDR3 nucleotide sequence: TGCGCCAGCAGCTTGGGTACAGGGTGGACCGGGGAGCTGTTTTTT.

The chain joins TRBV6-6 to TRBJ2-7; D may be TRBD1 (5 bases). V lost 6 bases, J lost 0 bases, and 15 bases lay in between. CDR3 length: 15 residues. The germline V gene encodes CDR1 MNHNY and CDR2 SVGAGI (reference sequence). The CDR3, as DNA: TGTGCCAGCAGCATTCTAGGGGATCCCTCCTACGAGCAGTACTTC. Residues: CASSILGDPSYEQYF.

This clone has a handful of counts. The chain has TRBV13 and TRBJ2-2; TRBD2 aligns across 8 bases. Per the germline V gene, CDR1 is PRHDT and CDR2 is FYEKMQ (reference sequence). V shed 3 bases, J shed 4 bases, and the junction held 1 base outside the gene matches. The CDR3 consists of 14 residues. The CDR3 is CASSFAGGTGELFF. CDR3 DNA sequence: TGTGCCAGCAGCTTCGCGGGGGGCACCGGGGAGCTGTTTTTT. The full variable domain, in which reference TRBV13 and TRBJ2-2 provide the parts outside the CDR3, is AAGVIQSPRHLIKEKRETATLKCYPIPRHDTVYWYQQGPGQDPQFLISFYEKMQSDKGSIPDRFSAQQFSDYHSELNMSSLELGDSALYFCASSFAGGTGELFFGEGSRLTVL.

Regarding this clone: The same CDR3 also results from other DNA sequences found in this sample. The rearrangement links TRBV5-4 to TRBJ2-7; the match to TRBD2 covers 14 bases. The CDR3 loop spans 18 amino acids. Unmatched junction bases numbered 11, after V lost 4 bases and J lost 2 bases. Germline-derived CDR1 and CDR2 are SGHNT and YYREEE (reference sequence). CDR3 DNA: TGTGCCAGCAGCGGACTAGCGGGAGGACCGAATCTCCCCTACGAGCAGTACTTC. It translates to CASSGLAGGPNLPYEQYF.

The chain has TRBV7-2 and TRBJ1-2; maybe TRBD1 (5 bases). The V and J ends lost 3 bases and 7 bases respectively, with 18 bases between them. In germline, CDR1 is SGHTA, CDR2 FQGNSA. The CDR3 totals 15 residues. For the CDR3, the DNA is TGTGCCAGCAGCTTGGGAATGGGGCTTTCGGGTGGCTACACCTTC. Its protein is CASSLGMGLSGGYTF.

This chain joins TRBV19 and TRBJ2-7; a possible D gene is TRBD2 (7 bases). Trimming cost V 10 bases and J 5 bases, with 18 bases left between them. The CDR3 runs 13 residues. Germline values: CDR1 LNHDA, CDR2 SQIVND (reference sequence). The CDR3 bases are TGTGCCACCGGGGGTGGGGGGGCTGACGAGCAGTACTTC. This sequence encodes CATGGGGADEQYF.

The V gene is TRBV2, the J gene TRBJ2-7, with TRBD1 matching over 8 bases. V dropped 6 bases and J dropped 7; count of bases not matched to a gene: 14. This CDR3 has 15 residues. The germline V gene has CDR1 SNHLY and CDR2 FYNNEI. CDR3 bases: TGTGCCAGCAGGTCATCACAGACAGGGGTCGGTGAGCAGTACTTC. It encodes CASRSSQTGVGEQYF.

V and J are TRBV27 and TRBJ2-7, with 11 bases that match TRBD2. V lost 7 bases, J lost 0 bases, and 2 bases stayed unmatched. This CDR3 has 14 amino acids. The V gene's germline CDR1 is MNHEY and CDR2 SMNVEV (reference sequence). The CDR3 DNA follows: TGTGCCAGCACCGGGACTAGCGGCTCCTACGAGCAGTACTTC. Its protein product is CASTGTSGSYEQYF.

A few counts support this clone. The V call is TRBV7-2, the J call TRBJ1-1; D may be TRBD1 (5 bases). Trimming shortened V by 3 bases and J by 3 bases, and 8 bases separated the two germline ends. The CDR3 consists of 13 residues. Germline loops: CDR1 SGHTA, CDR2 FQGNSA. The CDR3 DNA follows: TGTGCCAGCAGCTTCGACAGTTACACTGAAGCTTTCTTT. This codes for CASSFDSYTEAFF.

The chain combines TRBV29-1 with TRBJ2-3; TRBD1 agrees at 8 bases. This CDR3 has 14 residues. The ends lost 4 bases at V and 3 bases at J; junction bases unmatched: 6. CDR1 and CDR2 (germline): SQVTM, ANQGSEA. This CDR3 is CSVAGQGGTDTQYF. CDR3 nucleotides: TGCAGCGTTGCCGGACAGGGTGGTACAGATACGCAGTATTTT.

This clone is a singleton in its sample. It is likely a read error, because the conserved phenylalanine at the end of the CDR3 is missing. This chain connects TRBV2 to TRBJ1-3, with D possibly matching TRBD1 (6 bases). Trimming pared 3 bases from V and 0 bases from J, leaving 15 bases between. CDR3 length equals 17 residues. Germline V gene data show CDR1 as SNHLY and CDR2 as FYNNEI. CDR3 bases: TGTGCCAGCAGTGACAGGGGACGGTTCCGCTCTGGAAACACCATATATTTG. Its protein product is CASSDRGRFRSGNTIYL.

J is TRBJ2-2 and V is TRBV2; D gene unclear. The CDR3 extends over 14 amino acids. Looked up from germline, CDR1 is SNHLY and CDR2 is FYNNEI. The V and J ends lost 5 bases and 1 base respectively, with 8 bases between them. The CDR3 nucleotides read TGTGCCAGCAGTAGTACCAGGAACACCGGGGAGCTGTTTTTT. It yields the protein CASSSTRNTGELFF. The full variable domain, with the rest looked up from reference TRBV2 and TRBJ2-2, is EPEVTQTPSHQVTQMGQEVILRCVPISNHLYFYWYRQILGQKVEFLVSFYNNEISEKSEIFDDQFSVERPDGSNFTLKIRSTKLEDSAMYFCASSSTRNTGELFFGEGSRLTVL.

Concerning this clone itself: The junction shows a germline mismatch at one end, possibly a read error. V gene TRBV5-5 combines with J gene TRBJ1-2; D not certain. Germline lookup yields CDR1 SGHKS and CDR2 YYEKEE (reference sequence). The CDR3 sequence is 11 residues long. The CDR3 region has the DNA TGTGCCGGCAGCTTGCTGGAGGGCTACACCTTC. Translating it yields CAGSLLEGYTF.